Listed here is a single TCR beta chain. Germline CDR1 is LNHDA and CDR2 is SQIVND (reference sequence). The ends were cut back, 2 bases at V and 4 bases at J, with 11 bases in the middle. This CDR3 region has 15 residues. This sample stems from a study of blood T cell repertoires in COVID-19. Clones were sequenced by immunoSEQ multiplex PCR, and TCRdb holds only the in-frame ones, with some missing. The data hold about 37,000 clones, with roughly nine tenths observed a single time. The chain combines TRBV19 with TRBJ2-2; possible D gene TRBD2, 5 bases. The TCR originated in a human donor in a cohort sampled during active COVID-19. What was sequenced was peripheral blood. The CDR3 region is CASSITGWGTGELFF. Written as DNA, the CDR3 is TGTGCCAGTAGTATAACGGGGTGGGGCACCGGGGAGCTGTTTTTT.